This section outlines one T cell receptor (beta chain) sequence together with its context. The antigen remains undetermined. Clones were read by immunoSEQ multiplex PCR, and TCRdb kept only the in-frame ones, dropping some. The sample gives roughly 50,000 clones, roughly 73% of which show up once; less than 7.5% is in the top ten. This sample is drawn from a study of vaccination effects on CD4 cells after COVID-19. Study results and caveats: In vaccinees who were healthy, merely 1 out of 255 vaccine-induced clones cross-reacted with common cold coronaviruses. No early post-infection timepoints were available in the study, which also included few convalescent patients.

Trimming left V 2 bases short and J 7 bases short, with 12 bases between. This CDR3 comprises 14 residues. Germline V gene sequence: CDR1 LGHDT, CDR2 YNNKEL (reference sequence). Sequencing followed a ViraFEST assay step that expanded antigen-specific CD4+ T cells with viral peptide pools. Once cultured for roughly 10 days, the cells underwent separation to obtain CD4+ T cells. The healthy vaccine recipients, who had no prior SARS-CoV-2 infection, showed negative nucleocapsid antibodies. It was with roughly 10 IU/ml IL-2 and roughly 9.2 ug/ml peptides that 1.8 million or so PBMC per well were cultured. Half-medium replacement with IL-2 medium occurred on days 3 and 7.

V and J are TRBV3-1 (or the pseudogene TRBV3-2) and TRBJ2-4; D possibly uses TRBD1 or TRBD2 (7 bases each). The sequenced sample was CD4+ T cells from PBMCs cultured with HCoV-OC43 spike peptides, obtained before COVID-19 vaccination. As to subset: HCoV-OC43 spike overlapping peptide pool stimulation. This receptor was identified in a human donor who received a COVID-19 vaccine. The CDR3 bases are TGTGCCAGCAGCCAACTTCAGGGGGGGAACATTCAGTACTTC. Translated: CASSQLQGGNIQYF.